Shown below are 17 T cell receptor beta chains from a single sample sequenced in a study of blood T cell repertoires in COVID-19. The repertoire was sequenced with immunoSEQ multiplex PCR; TCRdb's copy has only in-frame clones and lacks some. In the table there are 150,000 to 200,000 clones, over 80% of which are singletons. The sequencing sample was made of peripheral blood. Source of these receptors: an elderly woman with COVID-19, enrolled during active disease.

The rearrangement links TRBV3-1 (or the pseudogene TRBV3-2) to TRBJ2-3, with D possibly matching TRBD2 (6 bases). Germline CDR1 and CDR2: LGHDT and YNNKEL (reference sequence). The V end lost 5 bases, the J end lost 4 bases, and 16 bases lay between the germline ends. The CDR3 has 15 residues. The CDR3 sequence: CASSVGTLPSDTQYF. The CDR3 DNA follows: TGTGCCAGCAGCGTAGGGACTCTGCCATCAGATACGCAGTATTTT.

This chain links TRBV19 with TRBJ1-3, with D possibly being TRBD1 (6 bases). This CDR3 has 12 amino acids. CDR1 and CDR2 from the germline V gene are LNHDA and SQIVND (reference sequence). V was shortened by 10 bases and J by 2 bases, with 9 bases between the two germline ends. Here the CDR3 reads CAIRTAGNTIYF. In nucleotides, the CDR3 is TGTGCCATACGGACAGCTGGAAACACCATATATTTT.

This chain joins TRBV7-2 and TRBJ2-3, with D tentatively TRBD2 (6 bases). Germline V CDR1 and CDR2: SGHTA, FQGNSA. Trimming removed 4 bases at V and 4 bases at J, with 9 bases between. There are 13 residues in the CDR3. The CDR3 DNA reads as TGTGCCAGCAGCTCTCGGAGGGCAGATACGCAGTATTTT. Translating gives CASSSRRADTQYF.

The V gene is TRBV7-6, the J gene TRBJ1-4, with 8 bases matching TRBD1. The V gene's germline CDR1 is SGHVS and CDR2 FNYEAQ. With V trimmed by 5 bases and J by 7 bases, 6 bases remained unmatched. The CDR3 totals 14 residues. As DNA, the CDR3 is TGTGCCAGCAGCCCGAGACAGGGGTTTGAAAAACTGTTTTTT. This codes for CASSPRQGFEKLFF. Full variable domain (missing parts from reference TRBV7-6 and TRBJ1-4): GAGVSQSPRYKVTKRGQDVALRCDPISGHVSLYWYRQALGQGPEFLTYFNYEAQQDKSGLPNDRFSAERPEGSISTLTIQRTEQRDSAMYRCASSPRQGFEKLFFGSGTQLSVL.

The genes are TRBV19 and TRBJ2-5, with TRBD2 matching over 8 bases. The CDR3 is made up of 15 amino acids. Germline CDR1 and CDR2: LNHDA and SQIVND (reference sequence). V was clipped by 1 base and J by 5 bases; unmatched bases: 6. CDR3 in DNA: TGTGCCAGTAGTATAGCGGGGGGGCAGGAGGAGACCCAGTACTTC. Its translation: CASSIAGGQEETQYF.

This chain uses TRBV27 with TRBJ1-1; D is ambiguous. The germline CDR1 and CDR2 sequences are MNHEY and SMNVEV (reference sequence). The CDR3 runs 19 residues. Trimming removed 3 bases from V and 0 bases from J, with 23 bases in between. The CDR3 protein is CASSFSDVSEEGLNTEAFF. CDR3 DNA sequence: TGTGCCAGCAGTTTTTCCGACGTTTCGGAGGAGGGTTTGAACACTGAAGCTTTCTTT.

The rearrangement uses TRBV7-9 and TRBJ1-3; D possibly corresponds to TRBD1 (5 bases). Trimming took 5 bases from V and 0 from J, leaving 11 bases between them. Germline V gene data show CDR1 as SEHNR and CDR2 as FQNEAQ (reference sequence). CDR3 length equals 15 residues. The CDR3 coding sequence is TGTGCCAGCAGCCCGCAGGGTGACTCTGGAAACACCATATATTTT. Its translation: CASSPQGDSGNTIYF.

This rearrangement joins TRBV5-1 to TRBJ1-6, with a weak D call TRBD1 (6 bases). Germline loops: CDR1 SGHRS, CDR2 YFSETQ. The V end lost 4 bases, the J end lost 13 bases, and 15 bases lay between the germline ends. The CDR3 runs 13 residues. CDR3 region: CASSPWTESPLHF. CDR3 DNA: TGCGCCAGCAGCCCCTGGACAGAATCCCCCCTCCACTTT.

The chain joins TRBV20-1 to TRBJ1-5; D is unresolved. The V end was cut by 4 bases, the J end by 7 bases, with 8 bases between. The germline CDR1 and CDR2 sequences are DFQATT and SNEGSKA (reference sequence). The CDR3 is 11 residues long. In DNA form, the CDR3 reads TGCAGTGCTACGGGAGGGCAGCCCCAGCATTTT. Protein product: CSATGGQPQHF.

V and J are TRBV6-5 and TRBJ1-2, with TRBD1 as a possible D gene (5 bases). V lost 6 bases and J lost 3, with 11 bases in between. The CDR3 runs to 13 residues. Germline loops: CDR1 MNHEY, CDR2 SVGAGI. CDR3 sequence: CASSRQSHYGYTF. The CDR3 DNA follows: TGTGCCAGCAGCCGACAGTCCCACTATGGCTACACCTTC.

The rearrangement links TRBV5-4 to TRBJ2-1; D is perhaps TRBD1 (6 bases). The CDR3 runs to 14 residues. CDR1 and CDR2 from the germline V gene are SGHNT and YYREEE (reference sequence). V was clipped by 3 bases and J by 4 bases, with 11 bases between them. CDR3 protein: CASSSEDSYNEQFF. The CDR3 nucleotides are TGTGCCAGCAGCTCGGAGGACAGTTACAATGAGCAGTTCTTC.

This clone came up a few times. The chain is built from TRBV3-1 (or the pseudogene TRBV3-2) and TRBJ2-5; TRBD1 aligns across 7 bases. The CDR3 covers 13 residues. The V segment lost 6 bases and the J segment 6 bases; nucleotides outside the gene matches: 7. The germline V gene has CDR1 LGHDT and CDR2 YNNKEL (reference sequence). The CDR3 DNA sequence: TGTGCCAGCAGTCTTAACAGGGGAAAGACCCAGTACTTC. Translating gives CASSLNRGKTQYF.

This chain links TRBV28 with TRBJ1-2, with TRBD1 identical over 9 bases. CDR1 is MDHEN and CDR2 is SYDVKM in the germline V gene. The trim removed 7 bases at V and 4 bases at J, leaving 7 bases unmatched. This CDR3 is built from 14 residues. The DNA of the CDR3 is TGTGCCAGCACCTCAGGGACAGGGACCTATGGCTACACCTTC. Translated, it gives CASTSGTGTYGYTF.

J is TRBJ1-2 and V is TRBV6-5; D not certain. CDR1 is MNHEY, CDR2 SVGAGI, per germline. V was pared by 6 bases and J by 8 bases, with 16 bases between. This CDR3 region has 13 residues. CDR3 sequence (DNA): TGTGCCAGCAGACGGGCGGGCAAAGGCGGCTACACCTTC. Its translation is CASRRAGKGGYTF.

This chain uses TRBV5-5 with TRBJ2-5, with 7 bases lining up with TRBD1. The CDR3 spans 14 residues. J lost 2 bases, V lost 6 bases, and 7 bases had no gene match. Germline lookup yields CDR1 SGHKS and CDR2 YYEKEE (reference sequence). Written as DNA, the CDR3 is TGTGCCAGCACACTTAGGGACAGTCAAGAGACCCAGTACTTC. It translates to CASTLRDSQETQYF.

The chain uses TRBV11-2 and TRBJ1-2, with 7 nucleotides matching TRBD1. The length of the CDR3 is 16 residues. V shed 1 base and J 4 bases; nucleotides not matched to a gene: 9. CDR1 and CDR2 (germline): SGHAT, FQNNGV. CDR3 amino acids: CASSLGLPGGLYGYTF. Here the CDR3 DNA reads TGTGCCAGCAGCTTAGGCCTTCCAGGGGGTCTCTATGGCTACACCTTC.

CDR3 bases: TGCGCCAGCAGCTTGGGCGTTGCAACTAATGAAAAACTGTTTTTT. Protein: CASSLGVATNEKLFF. This chain connects TRBV5-1 to TRBJ1-4; unclear D gene. The germline gives CDR1 SGHRS, CDR2 YFSETQ. The CDR3 consists of 15 residues. The V end was cut by 0 bases, the J end by 0 bases, with 6 bases between.